This T cell receptor (beta chain) emerged from a study of cytomegalovirus exposure and HLA in healthy donors. The CDR3 has 13 residues. Germline trimming cut 2 bases from V and 5 bases from J; bases unmatched to any gene: 3. Germline V gene lookup returns CDR1 SGDLS and CDR2 YYNGEE. Sequencing used immunoSEQ multiplex PCR; TCRdb keeps in-frame clones, though not all of them. The table includes around 140,000 clones, 94% detected once. This receptor was identified in a young man in good health and CMV-seropositive. This sequence joins TRBV9 and TRBJ1-2; the match to TRBD1 covers 7 bases. Sequencing input: PBMCs. The CDR3 protein is CASSVGTEYGYTF. CDR3 nucleotide sequence: TGTGCCAGCAGCGTCGGGACAGAGTATGGCTACACCTTC.